The present T cell receptor (beta chain) was sequenced within a study of radiotherapy plus CTLA-4 blockade in lung cancer. Background on the study: Objective responses were documented in under 20% of patients, with disease control in 31%.

General study findings and limits: Clones derived from tumor TCRs expanded in blood after radiotherapy plus ipilimumab.

As regards this clone: Its antigen remains unidentified.

Produced via immunoSEQ multiplex PCR; TCRdb's table is partial and in-frame only. The sample contains about 120,000 clones, about 80% of which appear only once. The CDR3 is 15 amino acids. V trimming: 2 bases; J trimming: 5 bases; junction bases outside the gene matches: 4. Germline V gene lookup returns CDR1 MNHEY and CDR2 SVGAGI. The chain recombines TRBV6-5 with TRBJ2-1, with 9 bases identical to TRBD2. The receptor was isolated from a human donor with non-small cell lung cancer that progressed on radiotherapy plus ipilimumab. Some clones in this sample may be carry-over from other donors' samples. The input for sequencing was peripheral blood, taken from a patient treated with radiotherapy plus ipilimumab. CDR3 sequence reads: CASSYGSSGDNEQFF. DNA of the CDR3: TGTGCCAGCAGTTACGGATCTAGCGGGGACAATGAGCAGTTCTTC.